The T cell receptor (beta chain) described here comes from a study of cytomegalovirus exposure and HLA in healthy donors. For the study at large: Roughly 180 million T cells yielded roughly 120 million unique TCR beta sequences, as an earlier analysis found.

This PCR relied on a set of 60 Vbeta primers and 13 Jbeta primers. Per the original methods: About 12 million of the approximately 80 million unique TCR beta chains counted in a later analysis were shared. Here immunoSEQ multiplex PCR was the method, and the copy in TCRdb shows in-frame clones only, minus some. D and trimming were read from the DNA, whereas the V and J calls and clone size are those reported in that table. The profile covers around 280,000 clones, with over 85% appearing a single time and about 2.5% taken by the ten largest. On this clone itself: Antigen specificity is unknown. At the DNA level, this CDR3 is encoded by other sequences in the same sample as well.

Germline loops: CDR1 SNHLY, CDR2 FYNNEI. V shed 6 bases and J shed 1 base, with 10 bases lying between them. The CDR3 has 14 amino acids. Findings and limits, study-wide: In a later analysis, an Asian-associated ancestry cluster reportedly showed fewer N-insertions than the approximately 700-donor mean. Listed as cytomegalovirus-associated were 150 to 200 TCR beta chains.

The receptor's source is a woman aged 18 to 35 in good health and CMV-seronegative. The chain uses TRBV2 and TRBJ1-5; possible D gene TRBD1, 5 bases. Sequencing input: PBMCs. The CDR3 here is CASREGQSNQPQHF. DNA of the CDR3: TGTGCCAGCAGGGAGGGGCAGAGCAATCAGCCCCAGCATTTT.